This TCR beta chain was obtained from a study of blood T cells in healthy people across ages. Study-level results: Older individuals had lower TCR beta diversity per million T cells (the decline was roughly linear). Long-lived donors exceeded aged donors in naive CD4+ cells and diversity.

The CDR3 loop spans 14 amino acids. J lost 11 bases, V lost 3 bases, and 15 bases had no gene match. CDR1 is DFQATT and CDR2 is SNEGSKA in the germline V gene (reference sequence). Whenever a sample was processed, at least 6.5 million PBMCs were isolated. With respect to this clonotype: Antigen unknown.

Combining a sample-barcoded 5' primer with a J-beta primer mix, a second PCR ran for roughly 7 to 11 cycles. Every sample gave at least 2.5 million paired-end reads containing CDR3. TCRdb re-called the 5' RACE reads with MiXCR, one entry per CDR3 protein. The data hold hundreds of thousands of distinct CDR3 sequences, with roughly 50% observed a single time. The chain has TRBV20-1 and TRBJ2-5; 7 positions match TRBD2. The source is a man in his forties in good health. The sequenced sample consisted of blood. This CDR3 is CSASPGLVSDEQYF. In nucleotides, the CDR3 is TGCAGTGCTAGCCCCGGACTAGTGTCGGATGAGCAGTACTTC.